This passage covers 8 T cell receptor beta chains from one sample sequenced in a study of technical replicates of blood from several donors. TCRdb's table, derived via immunoSEQ multiplex PCR, lists solely in-frame clones and lacks some. Of approximately 73,000 clones listed, more than 85% were seen once; the top ten hold about 0.36%. The sequencing sample was made of T cells isolated from PBMCs. The receptors were sampled from a human donor in good health.

The chain links TRBV6-1 to TRBJ2-1; no clear D. CDR1 is MNHNS and CDR2 is SASEGT in the germline V gene. The length of the CDR3 is 12 residues. Trimming pared 4 bases from V and 6 bases from J, leaving 7 bases between. CDR3 DNA: TGTGCCAGCAGTGTCCTAAGCAATGAGCAGTTCTTC. Its protein is CASSVLSNEQFF.

The rearrangement joins TRBV29-1 to TRBJ2-3; 7 bases are a match to TRBD1. The CDR3 length is 11 residues. Germline CDR1 is SQVTM and CDR2 is ANQGSEA. The J segment lost 11 bases and the V segment lost 3 bases, leaving 5 bases of the junction unmatched. The CDR3 is CSVDLTGEQYF. CDR3 in DNA: TGCAGCGTTGATCTTACAGGGGAGCAGTATTTT.

The CDR3 sequence: CSVDFPDSKGGNTIYF. In nucleotides, the CDR3 is TGCAGCGTTGACTTTCCGGACAGCAAAGGGGGAAACACCATATATTTT. The chain couples TRBV29-1 to TRBJ1-3; D possibly corresponds to TRBD1 (6 bases). This CDR3 spans 16 amino acids. Per germline, CDR1 SQVTM and CDR2 ANQGSEA. The ends were cut back, 3 bases at V and 4 bases at J, with 19 bases in the middle.

The chain joins TRBV4-2 to TRBJ2-3, with 10 bases matching TRBD2. This CDR3 has 16 amino acids. Losses at the gene ends were 3 bases for V and 4 bases for J; bases not matched to a gene: 7. CDR1 is LGHNA and CDR2 is YNFKEQ in the germline V gene. CDR3 sequence reads: CASSQHAGTSADTQYF. CDR3 DNA: TGTGCCAGCAGCCAGCACGCCGGGACTAGCGCAGATACGCAGTATTTT.

The chain is built from TRBV4-1 and TRBJ2-4, with TRBD1 as a possible D gene (6 bases). The V and J ends lost 0 bases and 7 bases respectively, with 16 bases between them. Per the germline V gene, CDR1 is MGHRA and CDR2 is YSYEKL. The CDR3 is made up of 16 amino acids. The CDR3 sequence: CASSQDTLQGSNIQYF. For the CDR3, the DNA is TGCGCCAGCAGCCAAGATACTTTACAGGGCAGTAACATTCAGTACTTC.

For the CDR3, the DNA is TGCGCCAGCAGCCAAGAAATGTCTGGACAGGGGATCTACGAGCAGTACTTC. It translates to CASSQEMSGQGIYEQYF. V gene TRBV4-3 combines with J gene TRBJ2-7, with 9 positions matching TRBD1. From germline, CDR1 is LGHNA and CDR2 YSLEER. This CDR3 region has 17 residues. Trimming took 0 bases from V and 3 from J; bases not matched to a gene: 9.

This clone was observed a handful of times. The chain carries TRBV20-1 and TRBJ1-1; D is possibly TRBD1 (5 bases). This CDR3 contains 10 residues. V lost 6 bases and J 3 bases, leaving 5 bases between the germline ends. Germline-derived CDR1 and CDR2 are DFQATT and SNEGSKA (reference sequence). In DNA form, the CDR3 reads TGCAGTGCAGGGGACACTGAAGCTTTCTTT. Translated, it gives CSAGDTEAFF.

This chain links TRBV5-5 with TRBJ2-1, with 8 bases aligning to TRBD2. CDR1 and CDR2 (germline): SGHKS, YYEKEE (reference sequence). Trimming took 4 bases from V and 11 from J; bases not matched to a gene: 8. The CDR3 extends over 13 amino acids. This CDR3 reads CASSGRREEKQFF. The CDR3 DNA reads as TGTGCCAGCAGCGGAAGGCGGGAGGAGAAGCAGTTCTTC.